These 12 T cell receptor beta chains were sequenced from one sample in a study of T cell repertoires in cytomegalovirus infection (dated by TCRdb to the late 2010s). This sample was sequenced with an Illumina HiSeq 1500. TCRdb cleaned the public reads at Q25 with fastp, built clones with MiXCR and kept in-frame beta chains. Records with the same CDR3 protein are collapsed into one entry carrying the most frequent genes and DNA. The sample profile shows 700,000 to 950,000 distinct CDR3 sequences; around a third of them were found once. The top ten clones comprise around 12% of the sample. Which antigens these TCRs recognize remains unknown. The treatment or condition label corresponds to: in vitro stimulation with specific CMV peptide epitopes to enrich CMV-specific T cells. The material was cultured CD8+ T cells from PBMCs, obtained from culture after CMV antigen stimulation. The receptors derive from a human donor in good health (CMV status not recorded). Some clones in this sample may be carry-over from other donors' samples.

As concerns this clonotype: This may come from a read error, since a much larger clone is one base off. This rearrangement joins TRBV7-6 to TRBJ2-1, with a weak D call TRBD2 (6 bases). Germline CDR1 SGHVS, CDR2 FNYEAQ. The CDR3 totals 17 residues. The CDR3 nucleotides read TGTGCCAGCAGCTTAGAAGGACCGGGACTCTCCACCAATGTGCAGTTCTTC. It codes for CASSLEGPGLSTNVQFF.

This clonotype was observed many times. The CDR3 here is CASSLALPGEQYV. The CDR3 region has the DNA TGTGCCAGCAGCTTAGCATTGCCCGGGGAGCAGTACGTC. The J gene is TRBJ2-7, the V gene TRBV7-8; unclear D gene. CDR3 length equals 13 residues. V shed 0 bases and J shed 7 bases, with 10 bases lying between them. Germline CDR1 is SGHVS and CDR2 is FQNEAQ.

The table lists this clonotype with a few counts. V and J are TRBV24-1 and TRBJ2-1; 8 bases are a match to TRBD1. V shed 1 base, J shed 3 bases, and the junction held 1 base outside the gene matches. The CDR3 has 15 residues. The germline V gene has CDR1 KGHDR and CDR2 SFDVKD. In DNA form, the CDR3 reads TGTGCCACCAGTGATTTACAGGGGGACTACAATGAGCAGTTCTTC. Protein sequence: CATSDLQGDYNEQFF.

This clonotype was observed a few times. V usage is TRBV12-3 or TRBV12-4 and J usage is TRBJ1-1, with D tentatively TRBD1 (6 bases). The CDR3 sequence is 13 residues long. V dropped 7 bases and J dropped 5 bases, with 14 bases sitting between them. CDR3 amino acids: CASTRGGGTEAFF. CDR3 DNA sequence: TGTGCCAGCACCCGAGGGGGAGGTACTGAAGCTTTCTTT.

This clonotype showed up just a few times. The V and J genes are TRBV10-3 and TRBJ1-1; no clear D gene. CDR1 is ENHRY, CDR2 SYGVKD, per germline. The V and J ends lost 4 bases and 1 base respectively, with 10 bases between them. The CDR3 sequence is 14 residues long. The CDR3 region has the DNA TGTGCCATCAGTGTTACGGACGGGAACACTGAAGCTTTCTTT. Translating it yields CAISVTDGNTEAFF.

The chain employs TRBV28 and TRBJ1-1; D is unresolved. Per germline, CDR1 MDHEN and CDR2 SYDVKM. The CDR3 has 13 residues. The V and J ends lost 3 bases and 1 base respectively, with 6 bases between them. The CDR3 DNA sequence: TGTGCCAGCAGTTTGTACGCGAACACTGAAGCTTTCTTT. Translating it yields CASSLYANTEAFF.

This clonotype was seen only a few times. The V and J genes are TRBV7-9 and TRBJ2-5; 7 nucleotides line up with TRBD1. The V and J ends lost 5 bases and 7 bases, in that order; junction bases with no gene match: 13. The germline V gene encodes CDR1 SEHNR and CDR2 FQNEAQ (reference sequence). The CDR3 consists of 15 residues. CDR3 nucleotides: TGTGCCAGCAGCGTCCGGGACAGCCGCGATGGGACCCAGTACTTC. Translating gives CASSVRDSRDGTQYF.

The V and J genes are TRBV4-1 and TRBJ2-7, with D perhaps assigned TRBD1 or TRBD2 (5 bases each). Germline V gene sequence: CDR1 MGHRA, CDR2 YSYEKL. The CDR3 has 15 residues. Trimming took off 3 bases at V and 3 bases at J, with 15 bases between the two ends. In DNA, the CDR3 is TGCGCCAGCAGCCAGGGGACCGGGACGGGCTACGAGCAGTACTTC. As protein: CASSQGTGTGYEQYF.

V usage is TRBV6-6 and J usage is TRBJ2-3; no clear D. Germline V gene sequence: CDR1 MNHNY, CDR2 SVGAGI (reference sequence). The V end was cut by 10 bases, the J end by 6 bases, with 11 bases between. The CDR3 has 11 residues. CDR3 amino acids: CATKKGDTQYF. The CDR3 region has the DNA TGTGCCACCAAGAAGGGTGATACGCAGTATTTT.

At least ten counts were recorded for this clonotype. This CDR3 reads CASSLYPEFPYEQYF. The CDR3 DNA is TGTGCCAGCAGCCTATACCCGGAGTTTCCCTACGAGCAGTACTTC. The J gene is TRBJ2-7, the V gene TRBV11-2; no clear D. V lost 5 bases to trimming and J lost 2 bases, with 16 bases between them. The V gene's germline CDR1 is SGHAT and CDR2 FQNNGV. This CDR3 is 15 amino acids long.

This clonotype occurred many times. The chain links TRBV6-1 to TRBJ1-1, with D maybe TRBD1 (6 bases). The germline V and J ends were trimmed by 5 bases and 6 bases, with 19 bases remaining between them. The CDR3 loop spans 15 amino acids. Germline V gene data show CDR1 as MNHNS and CDR2 as SASEGT. The CDR3 sequence is CASSLLKRGDPEAFF. The CDR3 bases are TGTGCCAGCAGTCTACTTAAAAGGGGGGACCCTGAAGCTTTCTTT.

The chain uses TRBV4-3 and TRBJ2-3; TRBD2 matches 11 bases. The V and J ends lost 3 bases and 2 bases, in that order; junction bases with no gene match: 7. From germline, CDR1 is LGHNA and CDR2 YSLEER. There are 17 residues in the CDR3. CDR3 sequence (DNA): TGCGCCAGCAGCCAGACCGGGACTAGCGGCTACACAGATACGCAGTATTTT. As protein: CASSQTGTSGYTDTQYF.